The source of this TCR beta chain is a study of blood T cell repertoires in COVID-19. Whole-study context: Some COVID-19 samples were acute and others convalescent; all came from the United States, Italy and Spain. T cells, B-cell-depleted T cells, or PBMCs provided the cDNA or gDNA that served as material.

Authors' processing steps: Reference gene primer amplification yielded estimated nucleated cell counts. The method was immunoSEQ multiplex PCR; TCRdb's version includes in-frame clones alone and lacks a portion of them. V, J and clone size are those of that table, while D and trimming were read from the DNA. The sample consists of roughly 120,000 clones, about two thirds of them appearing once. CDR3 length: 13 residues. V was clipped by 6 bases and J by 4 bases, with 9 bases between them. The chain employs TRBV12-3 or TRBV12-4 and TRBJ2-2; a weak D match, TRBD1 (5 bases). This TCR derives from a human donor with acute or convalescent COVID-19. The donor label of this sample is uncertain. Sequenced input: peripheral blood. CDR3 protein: CASRDKSTGELFF. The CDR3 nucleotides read TGTGCCAGCAGGGACAAGAGCACCGGGGAGCTGTTTTTT.